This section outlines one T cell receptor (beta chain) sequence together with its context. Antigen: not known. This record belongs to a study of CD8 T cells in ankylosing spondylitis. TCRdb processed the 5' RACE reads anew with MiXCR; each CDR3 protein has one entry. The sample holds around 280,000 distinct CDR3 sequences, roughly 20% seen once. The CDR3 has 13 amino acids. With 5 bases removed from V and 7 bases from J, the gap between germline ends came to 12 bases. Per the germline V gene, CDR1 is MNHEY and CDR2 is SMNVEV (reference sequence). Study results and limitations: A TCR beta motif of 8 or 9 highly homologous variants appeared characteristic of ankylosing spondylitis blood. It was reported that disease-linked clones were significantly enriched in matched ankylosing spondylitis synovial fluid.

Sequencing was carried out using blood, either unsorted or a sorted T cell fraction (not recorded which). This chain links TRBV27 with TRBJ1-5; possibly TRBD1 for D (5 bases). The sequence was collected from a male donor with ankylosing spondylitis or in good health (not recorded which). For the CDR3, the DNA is TGTGCCAGCAGTCTCAGGGTAAGGCAGCCCCAGCATTTT. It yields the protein CASSLRVRQPQHF.